One and the same sample provided the 2 T cell receptor beta chains below, sequenced in a study of human CD8 memory T cell subsets. UMI-labeled 5' RACE was used, and it produced the TCR beta libraries. TCRdb used MiXCR to reprocess the 5' RACE reads, holding one entry per CDR3 protein. The sample carries more than 6,000 distinct CDR3 sequences, 3% to 4% recorded once. Material: CD8+ T cells from PBMCs. The receptor source for this set is a human donor in good health.

This clonotype was detected ten times or more. V and J are TRBV4-1 and TRBJ2-1, with D possibly TRBD2 on 6 matching bases. This CDR3 has 15 amino acids. Germline CDR1 reads MGHRA; CDR2 reads YSYEKL. V lost 0 bases to trimming and J lost 5 bases, with 11 bases between them. This CDR3 is CASSQEGGFNNEQFF. DNA of the CDR3: TGCGCCAGCAGCCAAGAGGGGGGTTTCAACAATGAGCAGTTCTTC.

Points on this clonotype: A much larger clone sits a single nucleotide away, making a read error possible. V gene TRBV4-3 combines with J gene TRBJ2-7; D is uncertain. From germline, CDR1 is LGHNA and CDR2 YSLEER. The length of the CDR3 is 13 residues. The CDR3 sequence is CPSSQDGAAEQYF. The CDR3 region has the DNA TGCCCCAGCAGCCAAGACGGTGCAGCCGAGCAGTACTTC.